Presented here are 22 T cell receptor beta chains from one specimen sequenced in a study of regulatory T cells in long-lasting Graves disease. The time point here: newly diagnosed GD, antithyroid drugs for less than 3 months. Preparation of the TCR library used RNA extracted from PBMCs. Building the TCR beta libraries relied on iRepertoire HTBI primers, and CDR3 regions underwent Arm-PCR. TCRdb re-called the multiplex PCR reads through MiXCR, storing one row per CDR3 protein. Of over 350,000 distinct CDR3 sequences listed, about 15% are singletons. This sample was shared with a second study, whose subject was T cells in Graves' hyperthyroidism and ophthalmopathy.

Here the sequenced sample was peripheral blood mononuclear cells (PBMCs), taken at new diagnosis, from a patient treated with antithyroid drugs. The receptor set was obtained from a woman aged 40 to 50 with Graves disease.

This clonotype was counted ten times or more. V usage is TRBV7-9 and J usage is TRBJ2-2; 14 bases align to TRBD2. V lost 8 bases, J lost 5 bases, and 10 bases stayed unmatched. The CDR3 sequence is 17 residues long. Germline V gene lookup returns CDR1 SEHNR and CDR2 FQNEAQ (reference sequence). The CDR3: CASPPGTSGRGTGELFF. The CDR3 region has the DNA TGTGCCAGCCCACCCGGGACTAGCGGGAGAGGAACCGGGGAGCTGTTTTTT.

This clonotype appeared many times. V and J are TRBV11-2 and TRBJ1-1, with unresolved D. The CDR3 consists of 14 residues. Between the trimmed V and J ends, which lost 1 base and 0 bases, there was a span of 6 bases. CDR1 is SGHAT, CDR2 FQNNGV, per germline. DNA of the CDR3: TGTGCCAGCAGCTTAGGATATCTGAACACTGAAGCTTTCTTT. Protein sequence: CASSLGYLNTEAFF.

In this sample, this clonotype turned up many times. The junction differs from germline at one of its ends, possibly a read error. The chain couples TRBV7-8 to TRBJ2-3; the D is unclear. The CDR3 runs to 14 residues. Germline-derived CDR1 and CDR2 are SGHVS and FQNEAQ. CDR3 region: CASSSSSSTDTQYF. The CDR3 DNA reads as TGCGCCAGCAGCTCTAGTAGTAGTACAGATACGCAGTATTTT.

This clonotype has more than one count but fewer than ten. The chain carries TRBV28 and TRBJ1-4; D remains ambiguous. Germline-derived CDR1 and CDR2 are MDHEN and SYDVKM. The CDR3 is 14 amino acids. The ends were cut back, 5 bases at V and 3 bases at J, with 10 bases in the middle. CDR3 amino acids: CASSRLPSNEKLFF. Written as DNA, the CDR3 is TGTGCCAGCAGTCGCCTTCCCTCTAATGAAAAACTGTTTTTT. The whole variable domain, remainder taken from reference TRBV28 and TRBJ1-4, is DVKVTQSSRYLVKRTGEKVFLECVQDMDHENMFWYRQDPGLGLRLIYFSYDVKMKEKGDIPEGYSVSREKKERFSLILESASTNQTSMYLCASSRLPSNEKLFFGSGTQLSVL.

About this clonotype itself: A much larger clone differs from this one at a single base, so this may be a read error. The chain joins TRBV12-3 or TRBV12-4 to TRBJ2-1; the match to TRBD2 covers 14 bases. With 6 bases clipped from V and 8 bases from J, the junction kept 9 bases outside the gene matches. This CDR3 is built from 16 residues. This CDR3 reads CASSFSGTSGSDEQFF. In nucleotides, the CDR3 is TGTGCCAGCAGCTTTTCCGGGACTAGCGGGAGCGATGAGCAGTTCTTC.

This clonotype showed up many times. The genes are TRBV7-2 and TRBJ2-7; 8 bases agree with TRBD2. Germline assignment: CDR1 SGHTA and CDR2 FQGNSA. The V segment lost 8 bases and the J segment 6 bases; nucleotides outside the gene matches: 15. The CDR3 sequence is 15 residues long. CDR3 region: CASPGGDPGVFEQYF. The CDR3 DNA sequence: TGTGCCAGCCCCGGGGGGGACCCGGGGGTCTTCGAGCAGTACTTC.

The chain uses TRBV4-1 and TRBJ1-3; D is perhaps TRBD1 (5 bases). Germline loops: CDR1 MGHRA, CDR2 YSYEKL. V lost 1 base and J lost 0, with 10 bases in between. The length of the CDR3 is 16 residues. The CDR3 reads CASSQGFGGSGNTIYF. The CDR3 coding sequence is TGCGCCAGCAGCCAAGGTTTCGGGGGCTCTGGAAACACCATATATTTT.

The V and J genes are TRBV3-1 and TRBJ2-1, with 11 bases that match TRBD2. The CDR3 has 18 residues. The V gene's germline CDR1 is LGHDT and CDR2 YNNKEL (reference sequence). V trimming: 7 bases; J trimming: 0 bases; junction bases outside the gene matches: 11. CDR3 amino acids: CASTFGLAGGSSYNEQFF. The DNA for the CDR3 is TGTGCCAGCACCTTCGGACTAGCGGGCGGGAGCTCCTACAATGAGCAGTTCTTC.

This clonotype has a handful of counts. The chain recombines TRBV5-4 with TRBJ2-2; unclear D gene. The CDR3 consists of 12 residues. Germline loops: CDR1 SGHNT, CDR2 YYREEE (reference sequence). The V gene lost 3 bases and the J gene lost 7 bases, with 7 bases spanning the gap. The CDR3 nucleotides read TGTGCCAGCAGCTCCGAAGACGGGGAGCTGTTTTTT. Protein product: CASSSEDGELFF.

The rearrangement uses TRBV6-5 and TRBJ2-4; 8 bases fit TRBD2. J lost 8 bases, V lost 4 bases, and 16 bases had no gene match. The CDR3 runs to 17 residues. Germline lookup yields CDR1 MNHEY and CDR2 SVGAGI. The CDR3 sequence is CASSSSRTSRRVDIQYF. The CDR3 DNA reads TGTGCCAGCAGTTCCTCCAGGACTAGCCGCCGAGTTGACATTCAGTACTTC.

Many counts were recorded for this clonotype. This sequence joins TRBV5-1 and TRBJ2-1; 7 nucleotides line up with TRBD2. CDR1 SGHRS and CDR2 YFSETQ come from the germline V gene. V trimming: 3 bases; J trimming: 5 bases; junction bases outside the gene matches: 5. This CDR3 is 14 amino acids long. CDR3 region: CASSSGTNNNEQFF. The CDR3 DNA is TGCGCCAGCAGCTCCGGGACTAACAACAATGAGCAGTTCTTC.

V is TRBV20-1 and J is TRBJ1-1; D gene ambiguous. The V gene's germline CDR1 is DFQATT and CDR2 SNEGSKA (reference sequence). Trimming shortened V by 4 bases and J by 4 bases, and 13 bases separated the two germline ends. There are 13 residues in the CDR3. CDR3 loop: CSAKSGMGTEAFF. The CDR3 bases are TGCAGTGCTAAGTCCGGGATGGGCACTGAAGCTTTCTTT.

The V call is TRBV15, the J call TRBJ2-1; D might be TRBD1 (7 bases). From germline, CDR1 is LNHNV and CDR2 YYDKDF (reference sequence). The V and J ends lost 6 bases and 4 bases respectively, with 19 bases between them. This CDR3 comprises 16 residues. CDR3 coding DNA: TGTGCCACCAGTCGTGCAGGGGGGAACGTTTACAATGAGCAGTTCTTC. It yields the protein CATSRAGGNVYNEQFF.

The chain carries TRBV6-1 and TRBJ2-3; no clear D. Germline loops: CDR1 MNHNS, CDR2 SASEGT. Trimming stripped 6 bases from V and 4 bases from J, with 8 bases between. The CDR3 has 12 amino acids. The CDR3 coding sequence is TGTGCCAGCAGCCTGGCACCAGATACGCAGTATTTT. It translates to CASSLAPDTQYF.

This clonotype was seen a single time. The V gene is TRBV20-1, the J gene TRBJ2-1; no clear D. Germline CDR1 is DFQATT and CDR2 is SNEGSKA (reference sequence). Trimming shortened V by 5 bases and J by 5 bases, and 19 bases separated the two germline ends. CDR3 length: 15 amino acids. The DNA for the CDR3 is TGCAGTGCTTCATCCCACGGCTTTGGGCACAATGAGCAGTTCTTC. Protein sequence: CSASSHGFGHNEQFF.

This clonotype was seen ten or more times. This sequence joins TRBV7-9 and TRBJ2-1; D call uncertain. CDR1 SEHNR and CDR2 FQNEAQ come from the germline V gene (reference sequence). Trimming pared 6 bases from V and 5 bases from J, leaving 14 bases between. CDR3 length: 14 residues. The CDR3 protein is CASSEGFRNNEQFF. The CDR3 DNA reads as TGTGCCAGCAGTGAAGGGTTTAGAAACAATGAGCAGTTCTTC.

This clonotype was seen a handful of times. The chain employs TRBV28 and TRBJ2-7; TRBD1 matches 10 bases. The germline CDR1 and CDR2 sequences are MDHEN and SYDVKM. There are 14 residues in the CDR3. With 6 bases clipped from V and 0 bases from J, the junction kept 2 bases outside the gene matches. The CDR3 protein is CASSGTGVSYEQYF. As DNA, the CDR3 is TGTGCCAGCAGCGGGACAGGGGTCTCCTACGAGCAGTACTTC. The full variable domain, with the rest looked up from reference TRBV28 and TRBJ2-7, is DVKVTQSSRYLVKRTGEKVFLECVQDMDHENMFWYRQDPGLGLRLIYFSYDVKMKEKGDIPEGYSVSREKKERFSLILESASTNQTSMYLCASSGTGVSYEQYFGPGTRLTVT.

The sample holds many counts of this clonotype. The rearrangement uses TRBV7-8 and TRBJ1-5; D not resolved. The CDR3 has 12 amino acids. Trimming removed 2 bases at V and 7 bases at J, with 6 bases between. CDR1 is SGHVS and CDR2 is FQNEAQ in the germline V gene. The DNA for the CDR3 is TGTGCCAGCAGCTTACGAGGGCAGCCCCAGCATTTT. This sequence encodes CASSLRGQPQHF.

Concerning this clonotype itself: A read error may account for a junction end that differs from germline. This sequence joins TRBV6-1 and TRBJ2-7; D is possibly TRBD1 (6 bases). The germline CDR1 and CDR2 sequences are MNHNS and SASEGT. The CDR3 is made up of 15 amino acids. The CDR3 DNA reads as TGTGCCAGCGGTGAAGGTGCAGGGGAAGTCTACGAGCAGTACTTC. Translation: CASGEGAGEVYEQYF.

This clonotype was seen repeatedly, ten times or more. The chain uses TRBV12-3 or TRBV12-4 and TRBJ2-7, with TRBD1 matching 7 bases. The CDR3 is made up of 15 amino acids. After removal of 6 bases from V and 4 bases from J, the junction contained 12 bases not matched to a gene. CDR3 nucleotides: TGTGCCAGCAGCCAACTACGGACAGGTTCGTACGAGCAGTACTTC. It translates to CASSQLRTGSYEQYF.

The V and J genes are TRBV7-2 and TRBJ2-1; 9 nucleotides align to TRBD2. Germline CDR1 is SGHTA and CDR2 is FQGNSA. With V trimmed by 2 bases and J by 9 bases, 20 bases remained unmatched. CDR3 length: 19 amino acids. CDR3 DNA sequence: TGTGCCAGCAGCTTAAACAGATTATATATTGTAGCGGGAGTGATTGAGCAGTTCTTC. The encoded protein is CASSLNRLYIVAGVIEQFF.

This clonotype was seen ten or more times. V usage is TRBV12-3 or TRBV12-4 and J usage is TRBJ2-1, with 7 bases identical to TRBD1. J was trimmed by 2 bases and V by 5 bases; bases with no gene match: 12. The CDR3 extends over 17 amino acids. CDR3 DNA: TGTGCCAGCAGTCCCGGGACAGATTCTATCGCCTACAATGAGCAGTTCTTC. Translation gives CASSPGTDSIAYNEQFF.